This is a list of T cell receptor beta chains from one sample in a study of T cell changes during pregnancy in multiple sclerosis. Measured with immunoSEQ multiplex PCR; TCRdb has only the in-frame clones, and not every one. The profile shows about 72,000 clones, 90% to 95% of them singletons. The input for sequencing was peripheral blood, taken in the third trimester of pregnancy. The receptors were sampled from a female donor in good health, enrolled as a control in a pregnancy study. The CDR3 runs from the conserved cysteine through the conserved F or W. The order of the fields is D gene, J gene, V gene, clone size, CDR3 length, CDR3 DNA, CDR3 protein. A D gene is named only where the DNA matches it firmly. Clone sizes are given selectively: once, few, many, or a class where the clone is expanded.

D gene: TRBD2; J gene: TRBJ2-1; V gene: TRBV27; clone size: NA; CDR3 length: 19; CDR3 DNA: TGTGCCAGCAGTTTAAAGGGACTAGCGGGAGAGGCGGAATACAATGAGCAGTTCTTC; CDR3 protein: CASSLKGLAGEAEYNEQFF
D gene: TRBD1; J gene: TRBJ2-7; V gene: TRBV28; clone size: NA; CDR3 length: 14; CDR3 DNA: TGTGCCAGCAGTTTACCAGGGGGTCCCTACGAGCAGTACTTC; CDR3 protein: CASSLPGGPYEQYF
D gene: NA; J gene: TRBJ2-5; V gene: TRBV2; clone size: NA; CDR3 length: 14; CDR3 DNA: TGTGCCAGCAGGATCTCAGGGGTTGTGGAGACCCAGTACTTC; CDR3 protein: CASRISGVVETQYF
D gene: TRBD2; J gene: TRBJ2-7; V gene: TRBV11-2; clone size: NA; CDR3 length: 16; CDR3 DNA: TGTGCCAGCAGCCTATCCCCGCGGCTAGCGGTGTACGAGCAGTACTTC; CDR3 protein: CASSLSPRLAVYEQYF
D gene: TRBD2; J gene: TRBJ2-7; V gene: TRBV30; clone size: NA; CDR3 length: 15; CDR3 DNA: TGTGCCTGGAGTCGGGGACTAGCGGGGGCCTACGAGCAGTACTTC; CDR3 protein: CAWSRGLAGAYEQYF
D gene: TRBD1; J gene: TRBJ1-1; V gene: TRBV19; clone size: few; CDR3 length: 16; CDR3 DNA: TGTGCCAGTAGTATACGACAGGGGGGCTACCCGACTGAAGCTTTCTTT; CDR3 protein: CASSIRQGGYPTEAFF
D gene: TRBD1; J gene: TRBJ1-2; V gene: TRBV5-1; clone size: few; CDR3 length: 15; CDR3 DNA: TGCGCCAGCAGCCCGGGAGGGACAGGGCCTTATGGCTACACCTTC; CDR3 protein: CASSPGGTGPYGYTF
D gene: TRBD1; J gene: TRBJ2-7; V gene: TRBV10-2; clone size: NA; CDR3 length: 15; CDR3 DNA: TGCGCCAGCAGTGAACGGCAGGGGGCGGAATACGAGCAGTACTTC; CDR3 protein: CASSERQGAEYEQYF
D gene: NA; J gene: TRBJ1-1; V gene: TRBV7-8; clone size: NA; CDR3 length: 15; CDR3 DNA: TGTGCCAGCAGCTGGTCGACAGAACTGAACACTGAAGCTTTCTTT; CDR3 protein: CASSWSTELNTEAFF
D gene: TRBD1; J gene: TRBJ1-2; V gene: TRBV5-1; clone size: NA; CDR3 length: 13; CDR3 DNA: TGCGCCAGCAGCGTGGACAGGGGAGACGGCTACACCTTC; CDR3 protein: CASSVDRGDGYTF
D gene: TRBD1; J gene: TRBJ2-7; V gene: TRBV27; clone size: NA; CDR3 length: 15; CDR3 DNA: TGTGCCAGCACCCTTGGGGCAGGGGGTTTCAGCGAGCAGTACTTC; CDR3 protein: CASTLGAGGFSEQYF
D gene: TRBD1; J gene: TRBJ2-1; V gene: TRBV11-2; clone size: NA; CDR3 length: 12; CDR3 DNA: TGTGCCAGCAGCCCACAGGGGCTGGTGCAGTTCTTC; CDR3 protein: CASSPQGLVQFF
D gene: NA; J gene: TRBJ1-6; V gene: TRBV5-6; clone size: few; CDR3 length: 18; CDR3 DNA: TGTGCCAGCAGCGGCCAACCCGGGCTGGAGGCCTATAATTCACCCCTCCACTTT; CDR3 protein: CASSGQPGLEAYNSPLHF
D gene: TRBD2; J gene: TRBJ2-5; V gene: TRBV18; clone size: NA; CDR3 length: 13; CDR3 DNA: TGTGCCAGCTCATACGGACTAGAAGAGACCCAGTACTTC; CDR3 protein: CASSYGLEETQYF
D gene: TRBD2; J gene: TRBJ2-3; V gene: TRBV2; clone size: NA; CDR3 length: 15; CDR3 DNA: TGTGCCAGCAGTCTACTAGCGGGGGGCACAGATACGCAGTATTTT; CDR3 protein: CASSLLAGGTDTQYF